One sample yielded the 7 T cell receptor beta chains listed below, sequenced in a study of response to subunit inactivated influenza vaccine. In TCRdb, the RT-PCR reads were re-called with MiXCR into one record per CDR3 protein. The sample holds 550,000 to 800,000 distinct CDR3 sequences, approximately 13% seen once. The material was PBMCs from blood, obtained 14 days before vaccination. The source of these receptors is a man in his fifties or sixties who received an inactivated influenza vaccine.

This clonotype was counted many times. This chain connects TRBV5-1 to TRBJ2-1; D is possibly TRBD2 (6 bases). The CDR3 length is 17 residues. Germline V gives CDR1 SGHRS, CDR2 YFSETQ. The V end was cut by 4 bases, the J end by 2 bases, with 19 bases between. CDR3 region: CASSPDGGTEPYNEQFF. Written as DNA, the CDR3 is TGCGCCAGCAGCCCGGACGGCGGGACTGAACCCTACAATGAGCAGTTCTTC.

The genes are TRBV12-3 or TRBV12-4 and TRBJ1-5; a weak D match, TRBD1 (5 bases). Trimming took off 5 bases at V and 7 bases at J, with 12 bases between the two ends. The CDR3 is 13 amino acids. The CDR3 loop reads CASSDQGVQPQHF. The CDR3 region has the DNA TGTGCCAGCAGTGATCAGGGAGTACAGCCCCAGCATTTT.

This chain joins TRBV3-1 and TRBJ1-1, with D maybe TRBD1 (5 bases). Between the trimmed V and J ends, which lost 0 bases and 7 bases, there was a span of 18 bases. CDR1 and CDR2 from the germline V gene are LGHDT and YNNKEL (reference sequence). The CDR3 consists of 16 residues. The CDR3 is CASSQDTRVQRGEAFF. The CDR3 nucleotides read TGTGCCAGCAGCCAAGATACGAGGGTTCAGAGGGGTGAAGCTTTCTTT. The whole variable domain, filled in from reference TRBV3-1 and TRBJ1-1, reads DTAVSQTPKYLVTQMGNDKSIKCEQNLGHDTMYWYKQDSKKFLKIMFSYNNKELIINETVPNRFSPKSPDKAHLNLHINSLELGDSAVYFCASSQDTRVQRGEAFFGQGTRLTVV.

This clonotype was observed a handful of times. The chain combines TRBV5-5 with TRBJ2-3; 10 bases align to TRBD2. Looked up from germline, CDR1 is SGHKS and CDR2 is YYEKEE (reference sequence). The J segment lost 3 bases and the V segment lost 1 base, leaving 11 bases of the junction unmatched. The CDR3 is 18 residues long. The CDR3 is CASSLLSGGAGSTDTQYF. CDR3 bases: TGTGCCAGCAGCTTGTTGAGCGGGGGGGCCGGTAGTACAGATACGCAGTATTTT.

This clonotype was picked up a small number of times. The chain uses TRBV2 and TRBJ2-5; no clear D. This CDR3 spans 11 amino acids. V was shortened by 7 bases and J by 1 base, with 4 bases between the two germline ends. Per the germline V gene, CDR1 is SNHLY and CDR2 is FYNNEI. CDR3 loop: CASTFQETQYF. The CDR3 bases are TGTGCCAGCACTTTCCAAGAGACCCAGTACTTC.

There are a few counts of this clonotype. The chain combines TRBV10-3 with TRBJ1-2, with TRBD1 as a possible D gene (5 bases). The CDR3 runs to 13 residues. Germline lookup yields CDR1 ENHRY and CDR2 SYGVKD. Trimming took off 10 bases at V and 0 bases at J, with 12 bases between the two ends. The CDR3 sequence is CASTRESNYGYTF. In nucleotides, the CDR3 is TGTGCCAGCACCAGGGAATCTAACTATGGCTACACCTTC.

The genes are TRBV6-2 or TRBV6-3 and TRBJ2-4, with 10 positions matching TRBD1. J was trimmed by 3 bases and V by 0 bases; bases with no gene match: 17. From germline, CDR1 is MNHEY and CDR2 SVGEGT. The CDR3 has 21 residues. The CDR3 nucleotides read TGTGCCAGCAGTTACTCGATTTCTTTTCCCGACAGGGGGCCCGACAAAAACATTCAGTACTTC. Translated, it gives CASSYSISFPDRGPDKNIQYF.